This T cell receptor beta chain was recovered during a study of T-cell reconstitution after alpha-beta-depleted transplantation in children listed by TCRdb under 2016. About the study as a whole: T-cell immune reconstitution after TCRalphabeta/CD19-depleted allogeneic hematopoietic cell transplantation in children was quantitatively tracked in the study by means of TCR repertoire profiling.

Regarding this clonotype: What this receptor recognizes is not known. No clone much larger than this one lies a single base away; base qualities are absent.

Interpreted using the paper, the treatment or condition label stands for: allogeneic hematopoietic cell transplantation with graft depleted of TCRalphabeta T cells and CD19 B cells. TCRalphabeta/CD19-depleted allogeneic hematopoietic cell grafts were given to the transplant recipients, all of whom were children. What the study reported, not specific to this receptor: The frequencies of hyperexpanded clones fell over the following months, and after one year, T-cell counts and TCRbeta diversity were mostly attributed to newly produced T cells. The high TCRbeta diversity at day 60 in some patients was ascribed to recipient T cells and intrathymic progenitors that had survived conditioning. The apparently early recovery of alphabetaT-cell counts about two months after transplant reportedly depended on only several hundred rapidly expanded clones that came from non-depleted graft cells.

Libraries were made using PCR. The sequencing machine was an Illumina HiSeq 2500. TCR libraries were prepared with molecular barcoding, using unique molecular identifiers to normalize TCRbeta repertoire quantification. TCRdb trimmed the raw reads at Q25, called clones with MiXCR and kept productive beta chains. Every distinct CDR3 protein forms one entry, paired with its most common genes and DNA. The sample contains around 100,000 distinct CDR3 sequences, under 13% of them found a single time. The ten largest clones add up to less than 40% of the sample. The germline V and J ends show losses of 5 bases and 4 bases respectively, and no gene match explains 7 bases of the junction. The germline V gene encodes CDR1 DFQATT and CDR2 SNEGSKA (reference sequence). The CDR3 starts with the cysteine, ends with the phenylalanine, and has 14 residues. Kept here is only the CDR3 DNA, which spans 42 bases and is read in frame from base 1.

This receptor was obtained from a boy aged 2 to 10 with acute lymphoblastic leukemia, due to receive a stem cell transplant. In this chain, TRBV20-1 is recombined with TRBJ2-1; a stretch of 8 junction bases matches TRBD2. Sample: PBMCs, taken before TCRalphabeta/CD19-depleted stem cell transplant. The CDR3 in this case is CSADLAGPYNEQFF. The DNA reads TGCAGTGCTGATCTAGCGGGCCCTTACAATGAGCAGTTCTTC.